Below, 26 T cell receptor beta chains from the same sample are listed, as sequenced in a study of T cell responses to AZD1222 COVID-19 vaccine. Clones were read by immunoSEQ multiplex PCR, and TCRdb kept only the in-frame ones, dropping some. The sample yields 95,000 to 150,000 clones, approximately 84% seen once. Sequencing was performed on peripheral blood, taken on day 0 of AZD1222 vaccination. The receptor source for this set is an adult in good health.

The chain recombines TRBV20-1 with TRBJ2-3; D not certain. V dropped 2 bases and J dropped 5 bases, with 5 bases sitting between them. The CDR3 loop spans 11 amino acids. Looked up from germline, CDR1 is DFQATT and CDR2 is SNEGSKA (reference sequence). This CDR3 reads CSARHGDTQYF. CDR3 DNA sequence: TGCAGTGCTAGACATGGAGATACGCAGTATTTT.

This chain links TRBV3-1 (or the pseudogene TRBV3-2) with TRBJ2-5; D perhaps matches TRBD2 (6 bases). Trimming left V 4 bases short and J 1 base short, with 13 bases between. The germline V gene encodes CDR1 LGHDT and CDR2 YNNKEL (reference sequence). The CDR3 totals 15 residues. As DNA, the CDR3 is TGTGCCAGCAGCCGGAGGGACGGAGGCCAAGAGACCCAGTACTTC. It yields the protein CASSRRDGGQETQYF.

The chain employs TRBV4-2 and TRBJ1-4, with 8 bases identical to TRBD1. The CDR3 contains 16 residues. Germline-derived CDR1 and CDR2 are LGHNA and YNFKEQ. V lost 0 bases and J lost 8; bases outside the gene matches: 8. CDR3: CASSQDVGQEGEKLFF. The CDR3 DNA reads as TGTGCCAGCAGCCAAGATGTGGGACAGGAGGGGGAAAAACTGTTTTTT.

The V gene is TRBV28, the J gene TRBJ1-2, with a tentative D call TRBD1 (5 bases). The CDR3 extends over 13 amino acids. CDR1 and CDR2 from the germline V gene are MDHEN and SYDVKM. Trimming removed 10 bases at V and 4 bases at J, with 16 bases between. The CDR3 DNA sequence: TGTGCCACCCCTGGGGGGAGTGGCTATGGCTACACCTTC. Amino acids: CATPGGSGYGYTF.

V gene TRBV28 combines with J gene TRBJ1-4; no reliable D call. Germline CDR1 is MDHEN and CDR2 is SYDVKM. V was trimmed by 6 bases and J by 5 bases, leaving 10 bases between them. This CDR3 has 13 amino acids. Here the CDR3 DNA reads TGTGCCAGCAGGGGGAATAACAATGAAAAACTGTTTTTT. Translating it yields CASRGNNNEKLFF.

The chain couples TRBV5-1 to TRBJ2-3, with 12 nucleotides matching TRBD2. The CDR3 has 16 residues. Germline trimming cut 4 bases from V and 4 bases from J; bases unmatched to any gene: 7. CDR1 and CDR2 (germline): SGHRS, YFSETQ. The CDR3 reads CASSRRTSGNSDTQYF. The CDR3 DNA reads as TGCGCCAGCAGCCGCAGGACTAGCGGGAATTCAGATACGCAGTATTTT.

This clone was counted a single time. The rearrangement links TRBV28 to TRBJ1-1; 7 positions match TRBD1. J gave up 4 bases and V 1 base, and 9 bases lay outside the gene matches. The CDR3 has 16 amino acids. The germline V gene has CDR1 MDHEN and CDR2 SYDVKM. As DNA, the CDR3 is TGTGCCAGCAGTTTATTTAGGGGACAGCTTCTCACTGAAGCTTTCTTT. Protein sequence: CASSLFRGQLLTEAFF.

The chain links TRBV6-2 or TRBV6-3 to TRBJ1-5, with D unclear. The V end was cut by 2 bases, the J end by 0 bases, with 8 bases between. Germline CDR1 and CDR2: MNHEY and SVGEGT. CDR3 length: 15 amino acids. For the CDR3, the DNA is TGTGCCAGCAGTTACGCCGGCAATAGCAATCAGCCCCAGCATTTT. Amino acids: CASSYAGNSNQPQHF.

The V and J genes are TRBV13 and TRBJ2-2, with a tentative D call TRBD1 (6 bases). The germline gives CDR1 PRHDT, CDR2 FYEKMQ (reference sequence). The length of the CDR3 is 14 residues. V was pared by 4 bases and J by 3 bases, with 9 bases between. The CDR3 here is CASSWGRDTGELFF. In nucleotides, the CDR3 is TGTGCCAGCAGCTGGGGGCGGGACACCGGGGAGCTGTTTTTT.

The rearrangement uses TRBV5-1 and TRBJ2-2, with TRBD1 as a possible D gene (7 bases). CDR3 length: 15 amino acids. Germline lookup yields CDR1 SGHRS and CDR2 YFSETQ. Between the trimmed V and J ends, which lost 4 bases and 4 bases, there was a span of 14 bases. The chain's CDR3 is CASSGRDRSTGELFF. The CDR3 region has the DNA TGCGCCAGCAGCGGGCGGGACAGATCCACCGGGGAGCTGTTTTTT.

This CDR3 reads CSVPEGRGRYPNTEAFF. The CDR3 DNA reads TGCAGCGTTCCTGAGGGCAGGGGGCGATATCCGAACACTGAAGCTTTCTTT. V is TRBV29-1 and J is TRBJ1-1, with 8 positions matching TRBD1. Per the germline V gene, CDR1 is SQVTM and CDR2 is ANQGSEA. The CDR3 runs to 17 residues. Unmatched junction bases numbered 15, after V lost 5 bases and J lost 1 base.

This chain links TRBV12-3 or TRBV12-4 with TRBJ2-5; unclear D gene. The V and J ends lost 6 bases and 5 bases respectively, with 7 bases between them. The CDR3 runs to 11 residues. The CDR3 nucleotides are TGTGCCAGCAGGCGCGATGAGACCCAGTACTTC. Protein product: CASRRDETQYF.

The rearrangement links TRBV18 to TRBJ2-2, with 9 bases matching TRBD1. Germline loops: CDR1 KGHSH, CDR2 LQKENI. CDR3 size: 13 residues. The trim removed 10 bases at V and 6 bases at J, leaving 6 bases unmatched. As DNA, the CDR3 is TGTGCCACCCGCGGACAGGGGCCCGGGGAGCTGTTTTTT. Its translation is CATRGQGPGELFF.

V usage is TRBV10-3 and J usage is TRBJ2-5, with D possibly being TRBD2 (5 bases). Germline V lookup: CDR1 ENHRY, CDR2 SYGVKD. This CDR3 has 15 amino acids. V lost 0 bases and J 3 bases, leaving 11 bases between the germline ends. Written as DNA, the CDR3 is TGTGCCATCAGTGAGTCTCTTTCCGGGGAAGAGACCCAGTACTTC. Its translation is CAISESLSGEETQYF.

This chain uses TRBV7-9 with TRBJ1-2; D uncertain. Trimming took 5 bases from V and 4 from J, leaving 11 bases between them. Germline lookup yields CDR1 SEHNR and CDR2 FQNEAQ (reference sequence). The CDR3 runs 13 residues. CDR3 amino acids: CASSPPMIYGYTF. CDR3 DNA: TGTGCCAGCAGCCCACCCATGATCTATGGCTACACCTTC.

The V call is TRBV6-5, the J call TRBJ1-1; no firm D call. This CDR3 has 11 amino acids. Germline V lookup: CDR1 MNHEY, CDR2 SVGAGI. With 8 bases removed from V and 7 bases from J, the gap between germline ends came to 11 bases. The CDR3 region is CASQNLDEAFF. Here the CDR3 DNA reads TGTGCCAGCCAGAATTTAGATGAAGCTTTCTTT.

The chain couples TRBV29-1 to TRBJ1-5; TRBD1 aligns across 8 bases. The germline V gene has CDR1 SQVTM and CDR2 ANQGSEA. V was clipped by 3 bases and J by 4 bases; unmatched bases: 5. The CDR3 is made up of 14 amino acids. This chain's CDR3 is CSVDGTGPNQPQHF. The CDR3 DNA sequence: TGCAGCGTTGATGGGACAGGACCTAATCAGCCCCAGCATTTT.

The V call is TRBV7-9, the J call TRBJ2-7, with 9 positions matching TRBD2. The CDR3 contains 16 residues. Per the germline V gene, CDR1 is SEHNR and CDR2 is FQNEAQ (reference sequence). Trimming cost V 7 bases and J 2 bases; bases outside gene matches: 12. CDR3 in amino acids: CASISGGPPRTYEQYF. DNA of the CDR3: TGTGCCAGCATCAGCGGGGGGCCTCCGCGGACCTACGAGCAGTACTTC.

V is TRBV18 and J is TRBJ2-1; tentatively, D is TRBD2 (6 bases). The CDR3 is made up of 16 amino acids. Per germline, CDR1 KGHSH and CDR2 LQKENI. V was clipped by 1 base and J by 2 bases, with 12 bases between them. The CDR3 spells CASSPQSGVTYNEQFF. The CDR3 DNA reads TGTGCCAGCTCACCACAGTCGGGAGTGACCTACAATGAGCAGTTCTTC.

This clone was seen just once. The chain links TRBV5-1 to TRBJ1-2; D is uncertain. The CDR3 sequence is 15 residues long. V was cut by 4 bases and J by 8 bases, with 21 bases left in between. In germline, CDR1 is SGHRS, CDR2 YFSETQ. CDR3 region: CASSGQTGLGHGYTF. In DNA, the CDR3 is TGCGCCAGCAGCGGGCAAACCGGACTCGGGCACGGCTACACCTTC.

This chain joins TRBV7-2 and TRBJ2-4; D gene ambiguous. V was trimmed by 1 base and J by 4 bases, leaving 8 bases between them. Germline CDR1 is SGHTA and CDR2 is FQGNSA. The CDR3 runs to 14 residues. The CDR3 here is CASSLDAGKNIQYF. The CDR3, as DNA: TGTGCCAGCAGCTTAGATGCCGGGAAAAACATTCAGTACTTC.

The table lists this clone with a count of one. The rearrangement links TRBV4-2 to TRBJ1-3; D is undetermined. V lost 4 bases, J lost 2 bases, and 12 bases lay in between. Germline V CDR1 and CDR2: LGHNA, YNFKEQ. The CDR3 contains 15 residues. The CDR3 region has the DNA TGTGCCAGCAGCCCCCAGGACCTAACTGGAAACACCATATATTTT. Protein: CASSPQDLTGNTIYF.

V is TRBV28 and J is TRBJ2-5, with 7 bases identical to TRBD1. V dropped 6 bases and J dropped 2; count of bases not matched to a gene: 3. Per the germline V gene, CDR1 is MDHEN and CDR2 is SYDVKM. The CDR3 has 13 amino acids. CDR3 DNA sequence: TGTGCCAGCAGCCCGGGACAGCAAGAGACCCAGTACTTC. It codes for CASSPGQQETQYF. Full variable domain (missing parts from reference TRBV28 and TRBJ2-5): DVKVTQSSRYLVKRTGEKVFLECVQDMDHENMFWYRQDPGLGLRLIYFSYDVKMKEKGDIPEGYSVSREKKERFSLILESASTNQTSMYLCASSPGQQETQYFGPGTRLLVL.

This rearrangement joins TRBV14 to TRBJ1-2; unclear D gene. Trimming left V 4 bases short and J 0 bases short, with 9 bases between. Looked up from germline, CDR1 is SGHDN and CDR2 is FVKESK. CDR3 length: 14 residues. The CDR3, as DNA: TGTGCCAGCAGCCCACACGGGGCTAACTATGGCTACACCTTC. Translation: CASSPHGANYGYTF.

This chain uses TRBV27 with TRBJ1-2; 8 bases are shared with TRBD1. The CDR3 consists of 13 residues. The germline V gene encodes CDR1 MNHEY and CDR2 SMNVEV (reference sequence). V was clipped by 5 bases and J by 5 bases; unmatched bases: 4. CDR3 in DNA: TGTGCCAGCAGTCCTGGACAGGGATATGGCTACACCTTC. Amino acids: CASSPGQGYGYTF.

V usage is TRBV28 and J usage is TRBJ1-1, with 7 bases identical to TRBD1. This CDR3 contains 14 residues. V gave up 5 bases and J gave up 0 bases; unmatched junction bases: 3. The germline gives CDR1 MDHEN, CDR2 SYDVKM. Here the CDR3 DNA reads TGTGCCAGCAGTGCAGGGGGAATGAACACTGAAGCTTTCTTT. Its translation is CASSAGGMNTEAFF.